The next 19 T cell receptor beta chains were all read from a single sample in a study of blood T cells in healthy people across ages. For the second PCR, which ran for about 6 to 11 cycles, a sample-barcoded 5' primer and a J-beta primer mix were used. TCRdb itself ran the 5' RACE reads through MiXCR, one entry per CDR3 protein. The table lists some 900,000 distinct CDR3 sequences, 29% of them singletons. Sequencing input: blood. These receptors came from an elderly woman in good health.

This clonotype turned up a few times. This chain joins TRBV29-1 and TRBJ2-2, with a possible D match to TRBD2 (6 bases). There are 15 residues in the CDR3. V was cut by 5 bases and J by 3 bases, with 16 bases left in between. Germline CDR1 SQVTM, CDR2 ANQGSEA. Here the CDR3 reads CSVRLLGDYTGELFF. The CDR3 nucleotides read TGCAGCGTTCGCCTTTTGGGGGACTACACCGGGGAGCTGTTTTTT.

As concerns this clonotype: A read error may be the cause here, since a much bigger clone is one base away. The chain joins TRBV20-1 to TRBJ2-7; D is possibly TRBD1 (6 bases). CDR1 and CDR2 from the germline V gene are DFQATT and SNEGSKA (reference sequence). V was cut by 5 bases and J by 7 bases, with 12 bases left in between. This CDR3 contains 11 residues. The CDR3 loop is CSAVGGSEQYF. The CDR3 DNA reads TGCAGTGCTGTTGGGGGCAGTGAGCAGTACTTC.

Concerning this clonotype: A read error may be the cause here, since a much bigger clone is one base away. This sequence joins TRBV7-9 and TRBJ1-2, with 8 bases fitting TRBD1. Trimming cost V 8 bases and J 4 bases; bases outside gene matches: 12. The V gene's germline CDR1 is SEHNR and CDR2 FQNEAQ (reference sequence). The length of the CDR3 is 15 residues. The CDR3 DNA sequence: TGTGCCAGCGGCAAAAATGCAGGGGGCTTCTATGGCTACACCTTC. Its translation: CASGKNAGGFYGYTF.

This clonotype has a count of ten or more. CDR3 loop: CATSRDLVGGGADEQFF. CDR3 nucleotide sequence: TGTGCCACCAGCAGAGATCTCGTCGGCGGGGGGGCCGATGAGCAGTTCTTC. The rearrangement links TRBV15 to TRBJ2-1, with TRBD2 identical over 9 bases. J was trimmed by 8 bases and V by 0 bases; bases with no gene match: 11. CDR1 and CDR2 from the germline V gene are LNHNV and YYDKDF (reference sequence). The CDR3 sequence is 17 residues long.

About this clonotype itself: One end of the junction varies from germline; a read error may be responsible. The chain combines TRBV28 with TRBJ2-7; D ambiguous. Germline loops: CDR1 MDHEN, CDR2 SYDVKM. CDR3 length: 12 amino acids. The CDR3 nucleotides read TGTGCCAGCATTTTAGTGGGCTACGAGCAGTACTTC. It is translated as CASILVGYEQYF.

This clonotype has a count of ten or more. The J gene is TRBJ1-2, the V gene TRBV7-2; D unresolved. The CDR3 totals 15 residues. From germline, CDR1 is SGHTA and CDR2 FQGNSA. V was trimmed by 5 bases and J by 2 bases, leaving 15 bases between them. CDR3 residues: CASSPKVVLNYGYTF. CDR3 in DNA: TGTGCCAGCAGCCCAAAGGTTGTCCTGAACTATGGCTACACCTTC.

This clonotype came up once. With a much larger clone just one base away, this may be a read error. The rearrangement joins TRBV12-3 or TRBV12-4 to TRBJ1-2; TRBD1 matches 9 bases. V was clipped by 5 bases and J by 4 bases; unmatched bases: 8. This CDR3 region has 15 residues. The CDR3 DNA follows: TGTGCCAGCAGTCCCCTATCGGGACAGGGCTATGGCTACACCTTC. It is translated as CASSPLSGQGYGYTF.

V usage is TRBV2 and J usage is TRBJ2-7; 8 bases are a match to TRBD2. The J call may not be correct, given that the DNA end is closer to TRBJ2-5. The CDR3 contains 15 residues. Germline V gene lookup returns CDR1 SNHLY and CDR2 FYNNEI. DNA of the CDR3: TGTGCCAGCAGAGCGGGGACTAGAGGTGAAGAGACCCAGTACTTC. Translated, it gives CASRAGTRGEETQYF.

The gene calls are TRBV20-1 and TRBJ2-2; no clear D. This CDR3 is built from 14 residues. V was cut by 3 bases and J by 0 bases, with 8 bases left in between. Per germline, CDR1 DFQATT and CDR2 SNEGSKA (reference sequence). The DNA of the CDR3 is TGCAGTGCTAGTCCATTATCGAACACCGGGGAGCTGTTTTTT. This gives the protein CSASPLSNTGELFF.

This clonotype has a count of ten or more. V is TRBV24-1 and J is TRBJ2-5; perhaps TRBD2 as D (7 bases). V lost 9 bases and J 3 bases, leaving 16 bases between the germline ends. Germline assignment: CDR1 KGHDR and CDR2 SFDVKD. The CDR3 totals 14 residues. CDR3 region: CATGGGAGEETQYF. The CDR3 nucleotides read TGTGCCACCGGGGGGGGCGCAGGTGAAGAGACCCAGTACTTC.

This clonotype was found many times. The rearrangement joins TRBV5-1 to TRBJ2-5; D gene unclear. The germline CDR1 and CDR2 sequences are SGHRS and YFSETQ. V was shortened by 3 bases and J by 0 bases, with 6 bases between the two germline ends. The CDR3 covers 13 residues. CDR3 sequence: CASSYRYQETQYF. CDR3 bases: TGCGCCAGCAGCTATAGATACCAAGAGACCCAGTACTTC.

Points on this clonotype: A much larger clone lies one base from this, so it may be a read error. This chain uses TRBV7-2 with TRBJ1-6, with 7 bases fitting TRBD1. Unmatched junction bases numbered 10, after V lost 10 bases and J lost 7 bases. The CDR3 contains 14 residues. CDR1 and CDR2 from the germline V gene are SGHTA and FQGNSA. CDR3 in amino acids: CANRLDRANSPLHF. For the CDR3, the DNA is TGTGCCAACCGCCTCGACAGGGCCAATTCACCCCTCCACTTT.

In regard to this clonotype: At one end the junction does not follow the germline gene, possibly because of a read error. This chain joins TRBV9 and TRBJ2-5; 16 nucleotides align to TRBD2. Gene TRBJ2-7 matches the end of the DNA better, so the J call may be wrong. CDR1 and CDR2 (germline): SGDLS, YYNGEE. The CDR3 is made up of 18 amino acids. This CDR3 is CACSVGGTSGGAVYEQYF. In DNA, the CDR3 is TGTGCCTGCAGCGTAGGAGGGACTAGCGGGGGGGCAGTCTACGAGCAGTACTTC.

This clonotype has a count of ten or more. The chain uses TRBV27 and TRBJ1-2; D unresolved. The ends were cut back, 5 bases at V and 2 bases at J, with 6 bases in the middle. The CDR3 consists of 12 residues. CDR1 is MNHEY and CDR2 is SMNVEV in the germline V gene (reference sequence). The CDR3 coding sequence is TGTGCCAGCAGTCTTAACAACTATGGCTACACCTTC. Amino acid sequence: CASSLNNYGYTF.

This clonotype was detected only a few times. The chain has TRBV3-1 and TRBJ2-3, with TRBD2 matching over 7 bases. Germline CDR1 and CDR2: LGHDT and YNNKEL (reference sequence). The CDR3 runs 17 residues. Trimming at V came to 1 base and at J to 1 base, leaving 8 bases not matched to a gene. The CDR3 reads CASSQVLTGGRTDTQYF. CDR3 in DNA: TGTGCCAGCAGCCAAGTCCTCACGGGAGGACGCACAGATACGCAGTATTTT.

This clonotype was seen ten or more times. This chain's CDR3 is CASSLLQQGAGEQYF. DNA for the CDR3: TGTGCCAGCAGCCTACTACAACAGGGGGCGGGCGAGCAGTACTTC. This chain joins TRBV3-1 and TRBJ2-7, with 9 bases identical to TRBD1. V was pared by 4 bases and J by 6 bases, with 10 bases of the junction left unmatched. This CDR3 contains 15 residues. Germline values: CDR1 LGHDT, CDR2 YNNKEL (reference sequence).

As DNA, the CDR3 is TGTGCCAGCCGGACGGGGGCGGTCAATGAGCAGTTCTTC. It is translated as CASRTGAVNEQFF. The gene calls are TRBV27 and TRBJ2-1; tentatively, D is TRBD1 or TRBD2 (6 bases each). Germline values: CDR1 MNHEY, CDR2 SMNVEV (reference sequence). The CDR3 runs to 13 residues. V lost 8 bases and J lost 6, with 14 bases in between.

Many counts were recorded for this clonotype. The rearrangement uses TRBV5-1 and TRBJ2-3; D is unclear. The germline V gene encodes CDR1 SGHRS and CDR2 YFSETQ. Trimming took 4 bases from V and 1 from J, leaving 13 bases between them. The CDR3 covers 15 residues. DNA for the CDR3: TGCGCCAGCAGCCACCCAGCGACCGGCACAGATACGCAGTATTTT. Translated: CASSHPATGTDTQYF.

This clonotype has a count of ten or more. The CDR3 reads CASSFRNSYNEQFF. Here the CDR3 DNA reads TGTGCCAGCAGCTTCCGTAACTCCTACAATGAGCAGTTCTTC. The chain recombines TRBV7-2 with TRBJ2-1; D gene uncertain. V lost 3 bases and J 0 bases, leaving 6 bases between the germline ends. This CDR3 contains 14 residues. Germline CDR1 and CDR2: SGHTA and FQGNSA.